Listed below are T cell receptor beta chains from one sample, sequenced in a study of shared clonotypes between healthy human individuals. Assay: immunoSEQ multiplex PCR; the TCRdb copy retains only in-frame clones and omits some. This sample has around 2,100,000 clones; approximately 94% occur once, and the top ten carry roughly 1%. The specimen was naive CD8+ T cells sorted from blood. Receptor source: a man between 18 and 29 years old in good health. The CDR3 runs from the conserved cysteine through the conserved F or W. A D gene is named only where the DNA matches it firmly. Expanded clones are given a class, and other clones once, few, many or no size at all.

j_gene | v_gene | d_gene | abundance | CDR3nt | CDR3aa
TRBJ2-7 | TRBV2 | - | few | TGTGCCAGCACGCTAGTGGGGGAGCTTGACTTC | CASTLVGELDF
TRBJ2-1 | TRBV9 | - | - | TGTGCCAGCAGCTCATACGGTATTGGAGCGGCGCTCGATGAGCAGTTCTTC | CASSSYGIGAALDEQFF
TRBJ2-1 | TRBV7-2 | - | - | TGTGCCAGCAACCCAGGGGTGTACAATGAGCAGTTCTTC | CASNPGVYNEQFF
TRBJ2-2 | TRBV6-6 | - | - | TGTGCCAGCACCACCGAGGGGACCGGGGAGCTGTTTTTT | CASTTEGTGELFF
TRBJ2-7 | TRBV9 | TRBD1 | - | TGTGCCAGCAGCGTAGAAGGGACAGATTCCTACGAGCAGTACTTC | CASSVEGTDSYEQYF
TRBJ1-1 | TRBV19 | - | few | TGTGCCAGTAGTATAGTCCCGGGCCCCTTGAACACTGAAGCTTTCTTT | CASSIVPGPLNTEAFF
TRBJ1-1 | TRBV5-5 | - | - | TGTGCCAGCAGCTTGGTAGCAGGGAACACTGAAGCTTTCTTT | CASSLVAGNTEAFF
TRBJ2-7 | TRBV5-6 | TRBD2 | - | TGTGCCAGCAGCTTGGCTCTAGCGGGGGCACTCGGCGAGCAGTACTTC | CASSLALAGALGEQYF
TRBJ2-3 | TRBV5-6 | TRBD2 | - | TGTGCCAGCAGCCCACTGACCGGGGGGGCCGGGGATACGCAGTATTTT | CASSPLTGGAGDTQYF
TRBJ2-1 | TRBV30 | - | once | TGTGCCTGGGGACAAGGCGTGGAGCAGTTCTTC | CAWGQGVEQFF
TRBJ1-4 | TRBV2 | TRBD1 | - | TGTGCCAGCAGTGATATAGGGGGCTTTGGAACTAATGAAAAACTGTTTTTT | CASSDIGGFGTNEKLFF
TRBJ1-2 | TRBV10-3 | TRBD1 | - | TGTGCCATCAGTGGACAGGGACCTAAATATGGCTACACCTTC | CAISGQGPKYGYTF
TRBJ1-2 | TRBV5-5 | - | - | TGTGCCAGCAGGTCCGACAGAGATTACCGGGACGGAAGTTTGTTCTATGGCTACACCTTC | CASRSDRDYRDGSLFYGYTF
TRBJ2-7 | TRBV7-9 | TRBD1 | - | TGTGCCAGCAGCTTAGGTTCAAGCACAGGGGTCCACGAGCAGTACTTC | CASSLGSSTGVHEQYF
TRBJ2-1 | TRBV18 | TRBD2 | once | TGTGCCAGCTCACTCCCGACTAGCGGGACCGGGGAATTGCGGTTCTTC | CASSLPTSGTGELRFF
TRBJ2-1 | TRBV7-2 | - | - | TGTGCCCTCGGGTACAATGAGCAGTTCTTC | CALGYNEQFF
TRBJ1-5 | TRBV9 | - | - | TGTGCCAGCAGCGCGGATAGCAATCAGCCCCAGCATTTT | CASSADSNQPQHF
TRBJ1-2 | TRBV27 | - | - | TGTGCCAGCAGTCCAAATCCTTATTATGGCTACACCTTC | CASSPNPYYGYTF
TRBJ2-7 | TRBV5-6 | - | - | TGTGCCAGCAGCTTGTATTTTTACGAGCAGTACTTC | CASSLYFYEQYF
TRBJ2-1 | TRBV11-2 | - | - | TGTGCCAGCAGCTTAGGCGGGGCAAGCTCCTACAATGAGCAGTTCTTC | CASSLGGASSYNEQFF
TRBJ2-7 | TRBV11-2 | TRBD1 | - | TGTGCCAGCAGCTTAGGCCCGGGACAGGGGTCCTACGAGCAGTACTTC | CASSLGPGQGSYEQYF
TRBJ1-2 | TRBV4-1 | TRBD1 | - | TGCGCCAGCAGCCATGGGGGACAGACCCTCTATGGCTACACCTTC | CASSHGGQTLYGYTF
TRBJ2-2 | TRBV5-1 | TRBD1 | - | TGCGCCGGGACGGGACAGACTAACACCGGGGAGCTGTTTTTT | CAGTGQTNTGELFF
TRBJ2-7 | TRBV7-9 | TRBD2 | - | TGTGCCAGCAGCTCCGGGACTAGCGGGGGGGCTCGCGAGCAGTACTTC | CASSSGTSGGAREQYF
TRBJ1-1 | TRBV29-1 | - | - | TGCAGCGTTGTTAACACTGAAGCTTTCTTT | CSVVNTEAFF
TRBJ1-5 | TRBV5-6 | TRBD1 | once | TGTGCCAGCAGCACCCGGACAGGGCCATATAGCAATCAGCCCCAGCATTTT | CASSTRTGPYSNQPQHF
TRBJ2-3 | TRBV6-1 | - | - | TGTGCCAGCAGTGATCCGACAGTTTATAGCACAGATACGCAGTATTTT | CASSDPTVYSTDTQYF
TRBJ1-1 | TRBV19 | - | - | TGTGCCAGTAGTATAGATCCGGGGCGGGAGGGGAATGAAGCTTTCTTT | CASSIDPGREGNEAFF
TRBJ2-1 | TRBV27 | TRBD1 | - | TGTGCCAGCAGTTTCGGTTCAGGGGGCGGCAATGAGCAGTTCTTC | CASSFGSGGGNEQFF
TRBJ2-1 | TRBV5-6 | TRBD2 | - | TGTGCCAGCAGCTCTTCGGGAGGGATTGAGCAGTTCTTC | CASSSSGGIEQFF
TRBJ2-7 | TRBV4-1 | - | - | TGCGCCAGCAGCCCTCAACGGTTCTACGAGCAGTACTTC | CASSPQRFYEQYF
TRBJ2-1 | TRBV5-4 | TRBD2 | - | TGTGCCAGCAGCACAAGCGGGAGCACCAATGAGCAGTTCTTC | CASSTSGSTNEQFF
TRBJ1-1 | TRBV5-1 | - | - | TGCGCCAGCAGCTTCTGGGGCATGAACACTGAAGCTTTCTTT | CASSFWGMNTEAFF
TRBJ2-7 | TRBV9 | - | - | TGTGCCAGCAGCGTAGGACAGGCCCCCTCCTACGAGCAGTACTTC | CASSVGQAPSYEQYF
TRBJ2-7 | TRBV11-2 | TRBD1 | - | TGTGCCAGCAGCTTAGAAACAGGGGGTTTCTACGAGCAGTACTTC | CASSLETGGFYEQYF
TRBJ2-5 | TRBV5-1 | - | - | TGCGCCAGCAGCATAAGGCAGGGTGTCCAAGAGACCCAGTACTTC | CASSIRQGVQETQYF
TRBJ1-2 | TRBV7-9 | TRBD1 | - | TGTGCCAGCAGCCCCCTACAGGGGGATGGCTACACCTTC | CASSPLQGDGYTF
TRBJ2-5 | TRBV29-1 | - | - | TGCAGCGTTGAAGTTCCCACGGCCGAGACCCAGTACTTC | CSVEVPTAETQYF
TRBJ2-2 | TRBV4-3 | TRBD1 | - | TGCGCCAGCAGCCATGAAATATTGACAGGGGAGCTCAACACCGGGGAGCTGTTTTTT | CASSHEILTGELNTGELFF
TRBJ2-3 | TRBV13 | - | - | TGTGCCAGCAGCCTTATAGCAGATACGCAGTATTTT | CASSLIADTQYF
TRBJ2-1 | TRBV6-6 | TRBD2 | - | TGTGCCAGCACCATACTAGCGGGGATAGACAATGAGCAGTTCTTC | CASTILAGIDNEQFF
TRBJ2-7 | TRBV4-1 | TRBD1 | - | TGCGCCAGCAGCTTCAGGGACAGGGGTAGAGACGAGCAGTACTTC | CASSFRDRGRDEQYF
TRBJ2-1 | TRBV6-5 | TRBD2 | - | TGTGCCAGCAGTTTGGGGACTAGCGTCAATGAGCAGTTCTTC | CASSLGTSVNEQFF
TRBJ1-2 | TRBV6-5 | - | - | TGTGCCAGCAGTTACGGAAGCTTCTATGGCTACACCTTC | CASSYGSFYGYTF
TRBJ1-5 | TRBV6-5 | - | - | TGTGCCAGCAGTTACGGTTCAGGGCCCAATCAGCCCCAGCATTTT | CASSYGSGPNQPQHF
TRBJ2-7 | TRBV9 | - | once | TGTGCCAGCAGCGTAGAAGGCACGAGCTCCTACGAGCAGTACTTC | CASSVEGTSSYEQYF